The entry that follows covers one T cell receptor beta chain sequence. Solid tumors that lacked tumor-infiltrating lymphocytes and were advanced were present in eligible patients. This sample stems from a study of low-dose radiotherapy and immunotherapy resistance in tumors. cDNA synthesis used a TRAV/TRBV-specific primer set for both chains. TCR amplification used 20 to 25 PCR cycles, a constant-region primer and a V-primer adapter. TCRdb fed the reads into MiXCR, producing one record per CDR3 protein. In the table there are about 6,600 distinct CDR3 sequences, roughly 50% of which are singletons. The receptor was isolated from a human donor with advanced metastatic prostate, ovarian, gallbladder or colorectal cancer (not recorded which). This table probably holds off-target reads from a library built for another chain.

DNA for the CDR3: TGTGCCAGCAGCGGGGACAGTACATTCTACACCTTC. Amino acids: CASSGDSTFYTF. The rearrangement joins TRBV2 to TRBJ1-2, with 7 bases lining up with TRBD1. The germline gives CDR1 SNHLY, CDR2 FYNNEI. J was trimmed by 10 bases and V by 6 bases; bases with no gene match: 8. CDR3 size: 12 residues.